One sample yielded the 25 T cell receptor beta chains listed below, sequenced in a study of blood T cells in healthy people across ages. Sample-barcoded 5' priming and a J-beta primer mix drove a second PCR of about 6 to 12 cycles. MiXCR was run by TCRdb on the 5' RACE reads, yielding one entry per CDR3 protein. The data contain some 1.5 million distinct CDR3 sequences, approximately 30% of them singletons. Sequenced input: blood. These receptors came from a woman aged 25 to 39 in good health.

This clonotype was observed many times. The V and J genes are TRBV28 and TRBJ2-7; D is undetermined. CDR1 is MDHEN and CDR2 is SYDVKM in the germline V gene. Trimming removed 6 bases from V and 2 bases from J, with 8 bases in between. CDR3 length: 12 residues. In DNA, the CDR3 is TGTGCCAGCAGCTTTAGGACCTACGAGCAGTACTTC. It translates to CASSFRTYEQYF.

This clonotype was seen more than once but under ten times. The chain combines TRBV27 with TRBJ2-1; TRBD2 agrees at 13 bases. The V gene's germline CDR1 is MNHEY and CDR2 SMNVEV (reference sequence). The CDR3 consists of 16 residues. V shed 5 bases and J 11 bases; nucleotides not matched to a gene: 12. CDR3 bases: TGTGCCAGCAGTCCTCAAGGGACTAGCGGGGTGACAAAGCAGTTCTTC. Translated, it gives CASSPQGTSGVTKQFF.

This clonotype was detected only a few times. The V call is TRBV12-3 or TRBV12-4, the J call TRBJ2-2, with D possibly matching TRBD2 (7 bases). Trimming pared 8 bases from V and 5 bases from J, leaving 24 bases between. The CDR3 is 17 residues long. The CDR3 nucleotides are TGTGCCAGCCAGAAGCGGTTGGGGGGGCGAAATACCGGGGAGCTGTTTTTT. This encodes CASQKRLGGRNTGELFF.

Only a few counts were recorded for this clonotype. The CDR3 loop is CASYGQNNQPQHF. The DNA of the CDR3 is TGTGCCAGCTATGGACAGAACAATCAGCCCCAGCATTTT. This sequence joins TRBV6-1 and TRBJ1-5; D may be TRBD1 (6 bases). Germline CDR1 is MNHNS and CDR2 is SASEGT. V lost 8 bases and J lost 3, with 11 bases in between. The CDR3 runs to 13 residues.

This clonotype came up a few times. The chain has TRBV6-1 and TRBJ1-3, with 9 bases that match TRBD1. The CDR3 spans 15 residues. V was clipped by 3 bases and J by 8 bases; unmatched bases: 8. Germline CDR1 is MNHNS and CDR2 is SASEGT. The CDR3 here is CASSEMGQGWDTIYF. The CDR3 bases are TGTGCCAGCAGTGAGATGGGACAGGGATGGGACACCATATATTTT.

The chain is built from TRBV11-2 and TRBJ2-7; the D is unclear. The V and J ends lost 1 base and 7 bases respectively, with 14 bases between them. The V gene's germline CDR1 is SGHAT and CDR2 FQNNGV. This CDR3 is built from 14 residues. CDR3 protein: CASSLAPASEEQYF. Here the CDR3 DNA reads TGTGCCAGCAGCTTAGCCCCGGCATCGGAAGAGCAGTACTTC. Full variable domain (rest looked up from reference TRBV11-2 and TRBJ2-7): EAGVAQSPRYKIIEKRQSVAFWCNPISGHATLYWYQQILGQGPKLLIQFQNNGVVDDSQLPKDRFSAERLKGVDSTLKIQPAKLEDSAVYLCASSLAPASEEQYFGPGTRLTVT.

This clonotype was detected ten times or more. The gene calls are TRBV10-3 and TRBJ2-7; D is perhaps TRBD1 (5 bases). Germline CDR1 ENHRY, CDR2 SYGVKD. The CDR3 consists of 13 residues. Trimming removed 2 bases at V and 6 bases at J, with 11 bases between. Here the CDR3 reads CAISEAGPAEQYF. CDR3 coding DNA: TGTGCCATCAGTGAGGCAGGGCCAGCCGAGCAGTACTTC.

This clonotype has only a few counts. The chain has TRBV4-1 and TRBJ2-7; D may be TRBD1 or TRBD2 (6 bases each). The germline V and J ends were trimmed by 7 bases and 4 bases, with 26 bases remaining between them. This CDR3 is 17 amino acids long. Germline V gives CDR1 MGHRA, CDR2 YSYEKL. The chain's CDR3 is CASIPLGGMGGVYEQYF. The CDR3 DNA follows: TGCGCCAGCATCCCCCTTGGCGGTATGGGGGGCGTATACGAGCAGTACTTC.

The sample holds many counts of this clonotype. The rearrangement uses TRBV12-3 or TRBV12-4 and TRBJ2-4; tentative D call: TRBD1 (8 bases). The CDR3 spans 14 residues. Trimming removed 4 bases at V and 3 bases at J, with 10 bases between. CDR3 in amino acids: CASSYRGGKNIQYF. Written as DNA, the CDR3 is TGTGCCAGCAGTTACAGGGGGGGCAAAAACATTCAGTACTTC.

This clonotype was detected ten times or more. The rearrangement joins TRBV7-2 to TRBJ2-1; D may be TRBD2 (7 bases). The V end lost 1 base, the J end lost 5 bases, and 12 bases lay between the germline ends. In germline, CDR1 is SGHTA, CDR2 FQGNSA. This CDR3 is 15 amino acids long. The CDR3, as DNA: TGTGCCAGCAGCTTAGATAGGGGGGGGCACAATGAGCAGTTCTTC. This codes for CASSLDRGGHNEQFF.

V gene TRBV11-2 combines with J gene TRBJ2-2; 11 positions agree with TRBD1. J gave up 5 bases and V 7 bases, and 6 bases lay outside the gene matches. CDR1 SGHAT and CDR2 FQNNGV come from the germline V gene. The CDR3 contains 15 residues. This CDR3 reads CASIIRDRGTGELFF. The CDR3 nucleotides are TGTGCCAGCATCATCCGGGACAGGGGGACCGGGGAGCTGTTTTTT.

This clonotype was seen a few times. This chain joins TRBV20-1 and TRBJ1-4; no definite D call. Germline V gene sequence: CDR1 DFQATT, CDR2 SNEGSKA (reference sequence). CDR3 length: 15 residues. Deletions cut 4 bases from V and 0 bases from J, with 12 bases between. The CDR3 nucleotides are TGCAGTGCTACATCAGGAACAACAACTAATGAAAAACTGTTTTTT. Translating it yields CSATSGTTTNEKLFF.

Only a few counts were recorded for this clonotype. In DNA, the CDR3 is TGTGCCAGCAGTCAATCAACCGGGACTAGAAGAGATACGCAGTATTTT. It translates to CASSQSTGTRRDTQYF. The gene calls are TRBV6-6 and TRBJ2-3; TRBD2 aligns across 8 bases. The CDR3 runs to 16 residues. CDR1 MNHNY and CDR2 SVGAGI come from the germline V gene (reference sequence). V was pared by 5 bases and J by 5 bases, with 12 bases of the junction left unmatched.

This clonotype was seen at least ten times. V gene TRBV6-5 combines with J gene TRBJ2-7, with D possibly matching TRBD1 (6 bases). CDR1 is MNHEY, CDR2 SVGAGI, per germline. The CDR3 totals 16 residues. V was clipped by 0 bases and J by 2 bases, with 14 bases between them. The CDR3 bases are TGTGCCAGCAGTTACTCGATGCAGGGGACGACCTACGAGCAGTACTTC. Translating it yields CASSYSMQGTTYEQYF.

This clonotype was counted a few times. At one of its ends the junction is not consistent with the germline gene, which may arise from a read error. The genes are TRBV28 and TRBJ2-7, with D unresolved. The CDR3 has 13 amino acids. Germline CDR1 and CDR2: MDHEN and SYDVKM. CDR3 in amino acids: CAGRTPGNYEQYF. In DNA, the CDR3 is TGTGCCGGCAGAACTCCGGGCAACTACGAGCAGTACTTC.

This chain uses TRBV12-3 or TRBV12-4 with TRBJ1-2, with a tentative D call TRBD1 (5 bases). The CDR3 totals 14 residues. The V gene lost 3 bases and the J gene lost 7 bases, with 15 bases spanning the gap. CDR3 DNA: TGTGCCAGCAGTTTTGAGACAGCTCCTCTTGGCTACACCTTC. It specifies CASSFETAPLGYTF.

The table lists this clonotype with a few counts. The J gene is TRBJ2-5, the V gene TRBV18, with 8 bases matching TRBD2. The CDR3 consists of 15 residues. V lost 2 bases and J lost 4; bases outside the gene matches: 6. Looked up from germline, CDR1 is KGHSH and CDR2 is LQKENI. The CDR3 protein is CASSPVGLALETQYF. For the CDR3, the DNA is TGTGCCAGCTCACCAGTTGGACTAGCCCTAGAGACCCAGTACTTC.

CDR3 region: CATSDPRTGTGELFF. CDR3 nucleotide sequence: TGTGCCACCAGTGACCCTAGGACAGGGACCGGGGAGCTGTTTTTT. V gene TRBV24-1 combines with J gene TRBJ2-2; 8 nucleotides match TRBD1. Germline CDR1 and CDR2: KGHDR and SFDVKD. The length of the CDR3 is 15 residues. With V trimmed by 4 bases and J by 5 bases, 5 bases remained unmatched.

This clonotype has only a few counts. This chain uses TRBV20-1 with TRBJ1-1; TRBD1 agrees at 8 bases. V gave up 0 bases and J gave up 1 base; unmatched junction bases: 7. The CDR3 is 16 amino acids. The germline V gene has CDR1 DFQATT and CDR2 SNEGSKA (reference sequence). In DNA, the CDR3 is TGCAGTGCTAGAGATTCACGGACAGGGTCGAACACTGAAGCTTTCTTT. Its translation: CSARDSRTGSNTEAFF.

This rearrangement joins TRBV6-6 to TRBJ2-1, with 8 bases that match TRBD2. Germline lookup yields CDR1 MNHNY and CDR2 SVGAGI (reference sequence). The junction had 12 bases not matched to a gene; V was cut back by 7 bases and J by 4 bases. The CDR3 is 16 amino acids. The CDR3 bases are TGTGCCAGCATTGAGCGGGGGCCACTCACTTACAATGAGCAGTTCTTC. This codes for CASIERGPLTYNEQFF.

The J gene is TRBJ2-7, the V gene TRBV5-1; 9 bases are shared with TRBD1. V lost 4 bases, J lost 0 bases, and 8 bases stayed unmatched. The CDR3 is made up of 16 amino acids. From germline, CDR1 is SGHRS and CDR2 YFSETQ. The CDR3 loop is CASSPRLTGGSYEQYF. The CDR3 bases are TGCGCCAGCAGCCCCCGCCTGACAGGGGGCTCCTACGAGCAGTACTTC.

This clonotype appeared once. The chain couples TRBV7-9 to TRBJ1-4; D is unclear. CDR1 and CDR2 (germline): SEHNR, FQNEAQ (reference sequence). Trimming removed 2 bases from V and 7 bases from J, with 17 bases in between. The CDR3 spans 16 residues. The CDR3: CASSLMTGLKGEKLFF. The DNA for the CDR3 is TGTGCCAGCAGCTTAATGACCGGACTTAAGGGTGAAAAACTGTTTTTT.

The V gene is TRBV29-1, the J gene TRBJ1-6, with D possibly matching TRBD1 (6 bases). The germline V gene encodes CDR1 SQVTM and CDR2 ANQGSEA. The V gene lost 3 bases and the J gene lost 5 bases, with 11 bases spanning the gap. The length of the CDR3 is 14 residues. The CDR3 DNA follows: TGCAGCGTTGACTGGGACATGCATAATTCACCCCTCCACTTT. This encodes CSVDWDMHNSPLHF.

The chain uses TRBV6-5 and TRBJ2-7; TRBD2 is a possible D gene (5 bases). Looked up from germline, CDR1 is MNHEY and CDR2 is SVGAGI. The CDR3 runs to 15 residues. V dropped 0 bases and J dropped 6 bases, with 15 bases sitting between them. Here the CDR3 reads CASSYSSTGVGEQYF. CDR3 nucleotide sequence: TGTGCCAGCAGTTACTCCTCGACCGGGGTGGGCGAGCAGTACTTC.

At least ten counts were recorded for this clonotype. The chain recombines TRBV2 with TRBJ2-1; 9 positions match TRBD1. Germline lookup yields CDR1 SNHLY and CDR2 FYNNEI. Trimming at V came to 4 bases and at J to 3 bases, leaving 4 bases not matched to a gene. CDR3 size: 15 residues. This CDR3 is CASSARTGDYNEQFF. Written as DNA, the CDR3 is TGTGCCAGCAGTGCCCGGACAGGGGACTACAATGAGCAGTTCTTC.